The 24 T cell receptor beta chains below all came from one sample that was sequenced in a study of blood T cells in healthy people across ages (dated by TCRdb to between 2014 and 2016). The library was prepared using 5' RACE. Sequenced on an Illumina HiSeq 2500. A second PCR of roughly 6 to 11 cycles was run with a J-beta primer mix and a sample-barcoded 5' primer. TCRdb took the public reads, trimmed them with fastp at Q25, ran MiXCR for clone calling and kept in-frame beta chains. Each CDR3 protein gets just one entry, which takes the most common genes and DNA from the rows behind it. This sample holds about a million distinct CDR3 sequences; roughly two fifths were observed only once. Clones ranked in the top ten supply over 10% of the sample. The specimen sequenced was blood. The origin of the receptors is a man aged 18 to 30 in good health.

Note on this clonotype: Compared with germline, one end of the junction differs, possibly owing to a read error. The V and J genes are TRBV10-3 and TRBJ2-2; TRBD1 or TRBD2 may be the D gene (5 bases each). Per germline, CDR1 ENHRY and CDR2 SYGVKD. The CDR3 totals 14 residues. The CDR3, as DNA: TGTGCTATCAGGGTGCAGGGAGAAACCGGGGAGCTGTTTTTT. Amino acids: CAIRVQGETGELFF.

This clonotype turned up a few times. The rearrangement joins TRBV7-2 to TRBJ2-1; D may be TRBD2 (5 bases). The length of the CDR3 is 15 residues. Germline V CDR1 and CDR2: SGHTA, FQGNSA. V dropped 4 bases and J dropped 5 bases, with 15 bases sitting between them. This CDR3 is CASSSSGINHNEQFF. The DNA of the CDR3 is TGTGCCAGCAGCTCTTCCGGGATTAATCACAATGAGCAGTTCTTC.

This clonotype appeared a few times. The V gene is TRBV7-2, the J gene TRBJ2-1; the D call may be TRBD1 or TRBD2 (5 bases each). Per germline, CDR1 SGHTA and CDR2 FQGNSA. The CDR3 is 15 amino acids. V dropped 2 bases and J dropped 2 bases, with 10 bases sitting between them. The CDR3 protein is CASSLLGTPYNEQFF. The CDR3 region has the DNA TGTGCCAGCAGCTTATTAGGGACGCCCTACAATGAGCAGTTCTTC.

The sample holds many counts of this clonotype. V is TRBV12-3 or TRBV12-4 and J is TRBJ2-7, with D perhaps TRBD1 or TRBD2 (5 bases each). This CDR3 is 16 amino acids long. Deletions cut 1 base from V and 2 bases from J, with 15 bases between. CDR3 sequence (DNA): TGTGCCAGCAGTTTAGGACCGGGGCAGACACCCTACGAGCAGTACTTC. It encodes CASSLGPGQTPYEQYF.

Remarks on this clonotype: At one end, the junction sequence differs from germline, possibly due to a read error. CDR3 sequence reads: CAIRRSASRDSYNSPHHF. The CDR3, as DNA: TGTGCCATCAGAAGATCAGCCTCTCGTGACTCCTATAATTCACCCCACCACTTT. J is TRBJ1-6 and V is TRBV10-3; D unclear. The germline V gene has CDR1 ENHRY and CDR2 SYGVKD. This CDR3 region has 18 residues.

CDR3 in DNA: TGTGCCAGCAGCACTAGCGGGGGGACCGATACAGATACGCAGTATTTT. This sequence encodes CASSTSGGTDTDTQYF. This chain joins TRBV7-2 and TRBJ2-3; 12 nucleotides agree with TRBD2. The CDR3 contains 16 residues. Trimming took 5 bases from V and 3 from J; bases not matched to a gene: 6. CDR1 is SGHTA and CDR2 is FQGNSA in the germline V gene.

This chain joins TRBV27 and TRBJ1-4; 8 bases line up with TRBD1. Germline lookup yields CDR1 MNHEY and CDR2 SMNVEV (reference sequence). J was trimmed by 7 bases and V by 0 bases; bases with no gene match: 4. This CDR3 has 15 residues. The CDR3 sequence is CASSLSAGGREKLFF. The DNA for the CDR3 is TGTGCCAGCAGTTTATCGGCAGGGGGCCGTGAAAAACTGTTTTTT.

This clonotype was counted between two and nine times. The chain employs TRBV20-1 and TRBJ1-1; maybe TRBD1 (6 bases). The V gene lost 0 bases and the J gene lost 5 bases, with 19 bases spanning the gap. The germline V gene encodes CDR1 DFQATT and CDR2 SNEGSKA (reference sequence). The CDR3 is made up of 16 amino acids. The CDR3 reads CSARDMAKRGNTEAFF. The CDR3 DNA is TGCAGTGCTAGAGATATGGCCAAGAGGGGGAATACTGAAGCTTTCTTT.

V gene TRBV7-3 combines with J gene TRBJ1-1; D not resolved. CDR1 is SGHTA, CDR2 FQGTGA, per germline. The CDR3 loop spans 15 amino acids. V gave up 8 bases and J gave up 1 base, with 17 bases separating them. Here the CDR3 DNA reads TGTGCCAGCTCATTTCTCGAGAGGAGGAACACTGAAGCTTTCTTT. Residues: CASSFLERRNTEAFF.

Many counts were recorded for this clonotype. This chain uses TRBV28 with TRBJ2-1; 7 bases line up with TRBD1. The CDR3 is 14 residues long. The germline gives CDR1 MDHEN, CDR2 SYDVKM. The trim removed 6 bases at V and 7 bases at J, leaving 9 bases unmatched. CDR3 sequence (DNA): TGTGCCAGCAGGGAAATGAGGGGGCTAAATGAGCAGTTCTTC. Residues: CASREMRGLNEQFF.

The chain joins TRBV27 to TRBJ2-2; unclear D gene. This CDR3 spans 14 amino acids. V lost 1 base and J 4 bases, leaving 7 bases between the germline ends. Per the germline V gene, CDR1 is MNHEY and CDR2 is SMNVEV (reference sequence). The CDR3 DNA follows: TGTGCCAGCAGTTTATTTTCCTTCACCGGGGAGCTGTTTTTT. Translating gives CASSLFSFTGELFF.

This clonotype appeared a few times. In DNA, the CDR3 is TGTGCCACCAGTGATTCCCCTGGTAGGGAGCAGTTCTTC. As protein: CATSDSPGREQFF. The rearrangement links TRBV24-1 to TRBJ2-1; D remains ambiguous. Germline values: CDR1 KGHDR, CDR2 SFDVKD. This CDR3 spans 13 amino acids. Between the trimmed V and J ends, which lost 2 bases and 10 bases, there was a span of 11 bases.

This clonotype was counted only a few times. The rearrangement links TRBV4-3 to TRBJ1-1, with 8 positions matching TRBD1. Germline V gene lookup returns CDR1 LGHNA and CDR2 YSLEER. The CDR3 runs 14 residues. V dropped 0 bases and J dropped 12; count of bases not matched to a gene: 9. The CDR3: CASSQENIQGETFF. In nucleotides, the CDR3 is TGCGCCAGCAGCCAAGAAAATATACAGGGGGAAACTTTCTTT.

In its sample, this clonotype was seen a few times. The genes are TRBV7-2 and TRBJ1-2; D not resolved. Germline V gene sequence: CDR1 SGHTA, CDR2 FQGNSA. The CDR3 sequence is 14 residues long. V gave up 5 bases and J gave up 1 base, with 11 bases separating them. The CDR3 loop reads CASSPVRVNYGYTF. As DNA, the CDR3 is TGTGCCAGCAGCCCAGTTAGGGTTAACTATGGCTACACCTTC.

V is TRBV18 and J is TRBJ1-5, with D possibly being TRBD1 (6 bases). Germline V lookup: CDR1 KGHSH, CDR2 LQKENI. The CDR3 spans 15 residues. V was clipped by 6 bases and J by 3 bases, with 15 bases between them. The CDR3 reads CASSWAGADNQPQHF. CDR3 coding DNA: TGTGCCAGCTCGTGGGCAGGGGCGGACAATCAGCCCCAGCATTTT.

Many counts were recorded for this clonotype. The chain combines TRBV7-2 with TRBJ1-5, with D tentatively TRBD1 (5 bases). This CDR3 has 15 amino acids. With 1 base removed from V and 4 bases from J, the gap between germline ends came to 11 bases. CDR1 is SGHTA and CDR2 is FQGNSA in the germline V gene. The CDR3 loop reads CASSLDGASNQPQHF. The CDR3 coding sequence is TGTGCCAGCAGCTTAGACGGGGCCAGTAATCAGCCCCAGCATTTT.

This clonotype was counted ten times or more. The chain has TRBV6-5 and TRBJ2-1; TRBD1 agrees at 9 bases. CDR1 is MNHEY, CDR2 SVGAGI, per germline. The CDR3 spans 18 residues. Germline trimming cut 0 bases from V and 8 bases from J; bases unmatched to any gene: 14. In nucleotides, the CDR3 is TGTGCCAGCAGTTACTCGAGTAATGCGGGACAGGGTCTGGATGAGCAGTTCTTC. Translated: CASSYSSNAGQGLDEQFF.

This chain connects TRBV19 to TRBJ1-1, with D perhaps matching TRBD1 (6 bases). The CDR3 length is 14 residues. The ends were cut back, 6 bases at V and 5 bases at J, with 16 bases in the middle. Germline V gene data show CDR1 as LNHDA and CDR2 as SQIVND (reference sequence). Here the CDR3 reads CASRRAGEFTEAFF. In DNA, the CDR3 is TGTGCCAGTAGGCGTGCAGGGGAATTTACTGAAGCTTTCTTT.

This clonotype was detected only once. V gene TRBV12-3 or TRBV12-4 combines with J gene TRBJ2-1; D remains unclear. The germline V and J ends were trimmed by 11 bases and 4 bases, with 12 bases remaining between them. The CDR3 loop spans 12 amino acids. The CDR3 here is CASQSGYNEQFF. As DNA, the CDR3 is TGTGCCTCCCAATCCGGGTACAATGAGCAGTTCTTC.

This clonotype was counted a few times. In DNA form, the CDR3 reads TGTGCCAGCATAACCAGCACTAACACAGATACGCAGTATTTT. It codes for CASITSTNTDTQYF. The rearrangement links TRBV6-6 to TRBJ2-3; D ambiguous. The CDR3 extends over 14 amino acids. Germline V CDR1 and CDR2: MNHNY, SVGAGI (reference sequence). V dropped 7 bases and J dropped 2 bases, with 13 bases sitting between them.

This rearrangement joins TRBV28 to TRBJ2-7; a possible D gene is TRBD1 (5 bases). CDR3 size: 13 residues. Germline assignment: CDR1 MDHEN and CDR2 SYDVKM. Trimming pared 8 bases from V and 3 bases from J, leaving 14 bases between. CDR3 DNA sequence: TGTGCCAGCCGGGCAGGGAAAGGCTACGAGCAGTACTTC. It specifies CASRAGKGYEQYF. The whole variable domain, filled in from reference TRBV28 and TRBJ2-7, reads DVKVTQSSRYLVKRTGEKVFLECVQDMDHENMFWYRQDPGLGLRLIYFSYDVKMKEKGDIPEGYSVSREKKERFSLILESASTNQTSMYLCASRAGKGYEQYFGPGTRLTVT.

The rearrangement joins TRBV20-1 to TRBJ2-5, with 10 bases fitting TRBD2. The V gene end was trimmed by 3 bases and the J gene end by 5 bases; junction bases not matched to a gene: 12. The CDR3 spans 16 residues. Per germline, CDR1 DFQATT and CDR2 SNEGSKA (reference sequence). CDR3: CSASGTSATLVETQYF. Written as DNA, the CDR3 is TGCAGTGCTAGTGGGACTAGCGCTACGCTCGTGGAGACCCAGTACTTC.

This clonotype was found a few times. The V call is TRBV28, the J call TRBJ1-1, with a weak D call TRBD1 (5 bases). Trimming pared 4 bases from V and 0 bases from J, leaving 12 bases between. The CDR3 sequence is 15 residues long. In germline, CDR1 is MDHEN, CDR2 SYDVKM. This CDR3 reads CASSSQTDLNTEAFF. In DNA, the CDR3 is TGTGCCAGCAGTTCGCAGACAGACCTGAACACTGAAGCTTTCTTT.

On this clonotype itself: The junction differs from germline at one of its ends, possibly a read error. The V gene is TRBV3-1, the J gene TRBJ2-1; D is unresolved. The germline gives CDR1 LGHDT, CDR2 YNNKEL (reference sequence). CDR3 length: 15 amino acids. The CDR3 sequence is CAGSQEILLRSEQFF. The CDR3 nucleotides are TGTGCCGGCAGCCAAGAGATCCTGTTGAGGAGTGAGCAGTTCTTC.